The 21 T cell receptor beta chains below all came from one sample that was sequenced in a study of CD8+ T cells in alopecia areata. Following extraction, RNA underwent reverse transcription to cDNA, which served as the sequencing template. TCRdb keeps only in-frame clones here, not all; method: immunoSEQ multiplex PCR. There are 90,000 to 150,000 clones in the sample; less than 45% occur only once, and 3% to 3.5% lies in the top ten. The sequencing sample was made of CD4+ T cells sorted from blood. The receptor source for this set is a human donor with alopecia areata.

This clone showed up just a few times. This sequence joins TRBV29-1 and TRBJ2-5, with D tentatively TRBD2 (7 bases). CDR1 and CDR2 from the germline V gene are SQVTM and ANQGSEA. The germline V and J ends were trimmed by 3 bases and 1 base, with 12 bases remaining between them. The CDR3 loop spans 14 amino acids. CDR3 sequence: CSVEKGGPQETQYF. The CDR3 bases are TGCAGCGTTGAGAAGGGGGGGCCCCAAGAGACCCAGTACTTC.

V gene TRBV29-1 combines with J gene TRBJ1-5; D is undetermined. This CDR3 contains 13 residues. Per the germline V gene, CDR1 is SQVTM and CDR2 is ANQGSEA. V lost 6 bases, J lost 3 bases, and 12 bases lay in between. CDR3 sequence reads: CSVGVSANQPQHF. CDR3 DNA: TGCAGCGTCGGGGTCTCGGCCAATCAGCCCCAGCATTTT.

This clone was observed a few times. Sequence at one end of the junction differs from germline and may be a read error. The chain uses TRBV7-3 and TRBJ2-7; 11 nucleotides agree with TRBD2. There are 15 residues in the CDR3. Germline V gene sequence: CDR1 SGHTA, CDR2 FQGTGA. DNA for the CDR3: TGTGCCAGCAGCCTAACTAGCGGGAGCTTCCACGAGCAGTACTTC. Translation gives CASSLTSGSFHEQYF.

The J gene is TRBJ1-6, the V gene TRBV5-1; D is ambiguous. This CDR3 region has 15 residues. V lost 2 bases, J lost 7 bases, and 13 bases lay in between. The germline CDR1 and CDR2 sequences are SGHRS and YFSETQ. CDR3 bases: TGCGCCAGCAGCTTAACAGAAGGAAGAAATTCACCCCTCCACTTT. This codes for CASSLTEGRNSPLHF.

The chain has TRBV7-2 and TRBJ2-1; D is perhaps TRBD2 (5 bases). CDR1 is SGHTA and CDR2 is FQGNSA in the germline V gene. Deletions cut 5 bases from V and 7 bases from J, with 18 bases between. The CDR3 covers 15 residues. CDR3 in amino acids: CASSTPVNRGNEQFF. For the CDR3, the DNA is TGTGCCAGCAGCACGCCGGTAAACCGAGGGAATGAGCAGTTCTTC.

This clone was observed a few times. The chain recombines TRBV4-3 with TRBJ1-5; perhaps TRBD1 as D (6 bases). V was cut by 0 bases and J by 7 bases, with 10 bases left in between. The CDR3 is made up of 14 amino acids. The germline V gene has CDR1 LGHNA and CDR2 YSLEER. The CDR3 DNA follows: TGCGCCAGCAGCCAAGATAAGAGGGGGCAGCCCCAGCATTTT. This encodes CASSQDKRGQPQHF.

This clone was recorded a few times. The rearrangement links TRBV7-2 to TRBJ2-7, with 7 bases identical to TRBD1. Per germline, CDR1 SGHTA and CDR2 FQGNSA. The CDR3 is 15 amino acids. With 6 bases clipped from V and 0 bases from J, the junction kept 8 bases outside the gene matches. The CDR3 protein is CASRPRTGSSYEQYF. CDR3 bases: TGTGCCAGCAGACCTCGGACAGGCAGCTCCTACGAGCAGTACTTC.

The chain employs TRBV2 and TRBJ2-5; tentatively, D is TRBD2 (5 bases). This CDR3 is 12 amino acids long. V lost 11 bases, J lost 5 bases, and 15 bases lay in between. Per the germline V gene, CDR1 is SNHLY and CDR2 is FYNNEI. The CDR3 DNA reads TGTGCCTGCCAGGCTAGCATGGAGACCCAGTACTTC. Translated, it gives CACQASMETQYF.

The chain is built from TRBV6-6 and TRBJ1-2, with D tentatively TRBD1 (5 bases). V lost 0 bases, J lost 5 bases, and 13 bases lay in between. This CDR3 region has 15 residues. Germline V lookup: CDR1 MNHNY, CDR2 SVGAGI (reference sequence). CDR3 coding DNA: TGTGCCAGCAGTTACTCGGGGGGATCACCGTATGGCTACACCTTC. It yields the protein CASSYSGGSPYGYTF.

This clone was observed a handful of times. V is TRBV28 and J is TRBJ2-7; D not resolved. Germline V CDR1 and CDR2: MDHEN, SYDVKM. CDR3 length equals 14 residues. Trimming pared 8 bases from V and 6 bases from J, leaving 20 bases between. CDR3 in amino acids: CASGSFKGAFEQYF. As DNA, the CDR3 is TGTGCCAGCGGATCCTTTAAGGGCGCCTTCGAGCAGTACTTC. The full variable domain, with the rest looked up from reference TRBV28 and TRBJ2-7, is DVKVTQSSRYLVKRTGEKVFLECVQDMDHENMFWYRQDPGLGLRLIYFSYDVKMKEKGDIPEGYSVSREKKERFSLILESASTNQTSMYLCASGSFKGAFEQYFGPGTRLTVT.

The V gene is TRBV29-1, the J gene TRBJ2-1; D gene ambiguous. The CDR3 sequence is 13 residues long. CDR1 and CDR2 (germline): SQVTM, ANQGSEA. Trimming took off 3 bases at V and 4 bases at J, with 10 bases between the two ends. CDR3 sequence: CSVEVTVYNEQFF. The CDR3 DNA reads as TGCAGCGTTGAGGTTACGGTTTACAATGAGCAGTTCTTC.

This chain connects TRBV6-5 to TRBJ2-7; D may match TRBD1 or TRBD2 (5 bases each). The CDR3 runs to 15 residues. Looked up from germline, CDR1 is MNHEY and CDR2 is SVGAGI. Trimming took 3 bases from V and 2 from J, leaving 14 bases between them. CDR3 sequence (DNA): TGTGCCAGCAGTTATAACCGGGACGATCCCTACGAGCAGTACTTC. It translates to CASSYNRDDPYEQYF.

This chain joins TRBV30 and TRBJ2-1; 9 bases are shared with TRBD2. Germline assignment: CDR1 GTSNPN and CDR2 SVGIG (reference sequence). The CDR3 is made up of 17 amino acids. V lost 8 bases and J lost 2; bases outside the gene matches: 16. In DNA, the CDR3 is TGTGCCAGCGATCTAGCGGGAAAAAGTATGGCCTACAATGAGCAGTTCTTC. This translates into CASDLAGKSMAYNEQFF.

The chain uses TRBV29-1 and TRBJ1-1, with D perhaps TRBD1 (5 bases). The CDR3 sequence is 13 residues long. Germline V gene sequence: CDR1 SQVTM, CDR2 ANQGSEA. Between the trimmed V and J ends, which lost 5 bases and 2 bases, there was a span of 12 bases. The CDR3, as DNA: TGCAGCGTTTACCACCAGGGTAACACTGAAGCTTTCTTT. It yields the protein CSVYHQGNTEAFF. Variable domain in full (rest from reference TRBV29-1 and TRBJ1-1): SAVISQKPSRDICQRGTSLTIQCQVDSQVTMMFWYRQQPGQSLTLIATANQGSEATYESGFVIDKFPISRPNLTFSTLTVSNMSPEDSSIYLCSVYHQGNTEAFFGQGTRLTVV.

This clone was seen only a few times. The CDR3: CASSLTELNTEAFF. The CDR3 nucleotides read TGTGCCAGCAGCTTAACCGAGTTGAACACTGAAGCTTTCTTT. The chain links TRBV7-8 to TRBJ1-1; D is unclear. The CDR3 extends over 14 amino acids. The germline V gene encodes CDR1 SGHVS and CDR2 FQNEAQ. Trimming left V 2 bases short and J 0 bases short, with 7 bases between.

This clone was observed a few times. The genes are TRBV7-9 and TRBJ1-2; D gene uncertain. The CDR3 has 13 residues. Germline V gene lookup returns CDR1 SEHNR and CDR2 FQNEAQ (reference sequence). Deletions cut 5 bases from V and 6 bases from J, with 13 bases between. Written as DNA, the CDR3 is TGTGCCAGCAGCCTGGAGGCAGCGGATGGCTACACCTTC. This gives the protein CASSLEAADGYTF.

This clone was seen more than once but under ten times. The chain carries TRBV4-2 and TRBJ1-2; D is unclear. CDR1 and CDR2 from the germline V gene are LGHNA and YNFKEQ. The CDR3 runs to 11 residues. Trimming shortened V by 3 bases and J by 10 bases, and 9 bases separated the two germline ends. The CDR3 DNA follows: TGTGCCAGCAGCCAGTCGACCACCTACACCTTC. This gives the protein CASSQSTTYTF.

This chain connects TRBV29-1 to TRBJ2-1; TRBD2 agrees at 10 bases. This CDR3 is built from 14 residues. CDR1 and CDR2 from the germline V gene are SQVTM and ANQGSEA. Germline trimming cut 6 bases from V and 5 bases from J; bases unmatched to any gene: 7. CDR3 in DNA: TGCAGCGTGGGGACGCTAGCGGGGGACAATGAGCAGTTCTTC. Residues: CSVGTLAGDNEQFF.

The rearrangement uses TRBV4-3 and TRBJ2-5; TRBD2 matches at 7 bases. The CDR3 totals 15 residues. J lost 4 bases, V lost 1 base, and 6 bases had no gene match. CDR1 and CDR2 (germline): LGHNA, YSLEER. DNA for the CDR3: TGCGCCAGCAGCCAAGGCCGGGGCGGGGGAGAGACCCAGTACTTC. Translated, it gives CASSQGRGGGETQYF.

This clone occurred a few times. The V gene is TRBV30, the J gene TRBJ2-1; 13 bases match TRBD2. Losses at the gene ends were 1 base for V and 13 bases for J; bases not matched to a gene: 4. CDR1 and CDR2 (germline): GTSNPN, SVGIG (reference sequence). This CDR3 contains 13 residues. CDR3 residues: CAWSETSGRTQFF. The CDR3 coding sequence is TGTGCCTGGAGTGAGACTAGCGGGAGGACACAGTTCTTC.

This clone was seen a handful of times. The rearrangement uses TRBV11-2 and TRBJ2-1, with D possibly called TRBD1 or TRBD2 (6 bases each). Between the trimmed V and J ends, which lost 6 bases and 9 bases, there was a span of 18 bases. CDR1 is SGHAT, CDR2 FQNNGV, per germline. There are 14 residues in the CDR3. This CDR3 reads CASSSGYGGGEQFF. For the CDR3, the DNA is TGTGCCAGCAGTTCCGGATATGGAGGGGGTGAGCAGTTCTTC.